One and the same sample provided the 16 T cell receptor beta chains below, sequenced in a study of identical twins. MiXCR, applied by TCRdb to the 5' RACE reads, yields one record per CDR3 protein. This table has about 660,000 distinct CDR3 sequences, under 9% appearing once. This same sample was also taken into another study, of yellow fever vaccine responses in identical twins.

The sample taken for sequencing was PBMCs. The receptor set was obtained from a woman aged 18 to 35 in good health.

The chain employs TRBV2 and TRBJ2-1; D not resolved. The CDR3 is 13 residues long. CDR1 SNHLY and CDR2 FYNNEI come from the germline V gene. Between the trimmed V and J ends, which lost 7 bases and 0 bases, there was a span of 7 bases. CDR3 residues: CASKGSSYNEQFF. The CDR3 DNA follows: TGTGCCAGCAAGGGTAGCTCCTACAATGAGCAGTTCTTC. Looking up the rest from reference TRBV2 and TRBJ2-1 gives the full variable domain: EPEVTQTPSHQVTQMGQEVILRCVPISNHLYFYWYRQILGQKVEFLVSFYNNEISEKSEIFDDQFSVERPDGSNFTLKIRSTKLEDSAMYFCASKGSSYNEQFFGPGTRLTVL.

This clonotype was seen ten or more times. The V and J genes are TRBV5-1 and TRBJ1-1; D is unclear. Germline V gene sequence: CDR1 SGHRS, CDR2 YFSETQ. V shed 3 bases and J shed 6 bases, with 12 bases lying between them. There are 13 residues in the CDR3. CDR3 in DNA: TGCGCCAGCAGCTGGATAGGGTCCCCTGAAGCTTTCTTT. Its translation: CASSWIGSPEAFF.

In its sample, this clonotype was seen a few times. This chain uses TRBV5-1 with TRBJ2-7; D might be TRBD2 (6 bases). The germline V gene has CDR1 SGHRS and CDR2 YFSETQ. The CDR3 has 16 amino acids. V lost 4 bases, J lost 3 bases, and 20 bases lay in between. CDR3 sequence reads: CASSAYRDPGSYEQYF. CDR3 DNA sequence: TGCGCCAGCAGCGCCTACCGGGACCCCGGGAGCTACGAGCAGTACTTC.

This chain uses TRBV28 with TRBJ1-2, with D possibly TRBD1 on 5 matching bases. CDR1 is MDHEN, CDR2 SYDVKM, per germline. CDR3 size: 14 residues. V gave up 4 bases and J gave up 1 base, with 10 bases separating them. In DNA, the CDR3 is TGTGCCAGCAGTTGGGGGGAGATTAACTATGGCTACACCTTC. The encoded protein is CASSWGEINYGYTF.

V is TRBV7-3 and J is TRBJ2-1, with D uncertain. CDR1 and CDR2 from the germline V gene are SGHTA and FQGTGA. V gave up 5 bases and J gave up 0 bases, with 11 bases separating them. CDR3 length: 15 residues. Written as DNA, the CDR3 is TGTGCCAGCAGCCCGACGACGCACTCCTACAATGAGCAGTTCTTC. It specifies CASSPTTHSYNEQFF.

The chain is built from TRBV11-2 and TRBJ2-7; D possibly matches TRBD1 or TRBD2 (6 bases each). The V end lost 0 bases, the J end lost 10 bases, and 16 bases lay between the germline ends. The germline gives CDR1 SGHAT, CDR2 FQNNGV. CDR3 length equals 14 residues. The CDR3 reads CASSLDRRGFEQYF. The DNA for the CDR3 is TGTGCCAGCAGCTTAGATAGGAGGGGGTTCGAACAGTACTTC.

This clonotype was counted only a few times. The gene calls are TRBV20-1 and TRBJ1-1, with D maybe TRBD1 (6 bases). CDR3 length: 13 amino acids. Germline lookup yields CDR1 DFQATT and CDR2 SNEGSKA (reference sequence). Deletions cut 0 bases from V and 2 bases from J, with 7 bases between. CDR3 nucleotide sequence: TGCAGTGCTAGAGAAGGGGGAAACACTGAAGCTTTCTTT. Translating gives CSAREGGNTEAFF.

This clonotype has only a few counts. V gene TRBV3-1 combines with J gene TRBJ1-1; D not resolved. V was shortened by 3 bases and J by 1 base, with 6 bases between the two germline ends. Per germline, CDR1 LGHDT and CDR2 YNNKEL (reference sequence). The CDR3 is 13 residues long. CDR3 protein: CASSQAPNTEAFF. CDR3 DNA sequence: TGTGCCAGCAGCCAGGCTCCGAACACTGAAGCTTTCTTT.

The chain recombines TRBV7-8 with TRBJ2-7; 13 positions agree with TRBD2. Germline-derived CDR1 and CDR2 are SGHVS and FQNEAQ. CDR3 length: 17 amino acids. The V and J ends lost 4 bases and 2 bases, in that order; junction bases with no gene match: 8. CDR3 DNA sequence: TGTGCCAGCAGCTGGGGACTAGCGGGGCCCGGCGCCTACGAGCAGTACTTC. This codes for CASSWGLAGPGAYEQYF.

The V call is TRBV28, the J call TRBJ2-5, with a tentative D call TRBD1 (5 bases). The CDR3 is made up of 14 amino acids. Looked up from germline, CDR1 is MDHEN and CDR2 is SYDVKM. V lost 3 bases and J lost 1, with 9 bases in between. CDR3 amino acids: CASSLIGAQETQYF. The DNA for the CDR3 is TGTGCCAGCAGTTTGATAGGGGCCCAAGAGACCCAGTACTTC.

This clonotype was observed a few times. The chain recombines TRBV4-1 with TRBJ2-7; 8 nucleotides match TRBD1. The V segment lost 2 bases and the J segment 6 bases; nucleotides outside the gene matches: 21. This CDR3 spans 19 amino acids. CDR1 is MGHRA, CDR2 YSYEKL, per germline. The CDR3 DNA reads TGCGCCAGCAGCCAAAGAGGGACAGGCGCGCACGCCCGGAGAGGCGAGCAGTACTTC. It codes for CASSQRGTGAHARRGEQYF.

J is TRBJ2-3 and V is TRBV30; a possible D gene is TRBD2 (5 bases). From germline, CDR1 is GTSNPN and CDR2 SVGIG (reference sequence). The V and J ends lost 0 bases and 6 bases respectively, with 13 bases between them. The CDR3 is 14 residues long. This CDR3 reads CAWSVLGMGDTQYF. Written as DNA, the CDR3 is TGTGCCTGGAGTGTACTCGGGATGGGGGATACGCAGTATTTT.

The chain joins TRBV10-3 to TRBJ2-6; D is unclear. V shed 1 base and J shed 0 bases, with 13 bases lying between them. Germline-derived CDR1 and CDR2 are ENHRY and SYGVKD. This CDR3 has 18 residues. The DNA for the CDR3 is TGTGCCATCAGTGAGTACGGACGGAGTAGCTCTGGGGCCAACGTCCTGACTTTC. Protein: CAISEYGRSSSGANVLTF.

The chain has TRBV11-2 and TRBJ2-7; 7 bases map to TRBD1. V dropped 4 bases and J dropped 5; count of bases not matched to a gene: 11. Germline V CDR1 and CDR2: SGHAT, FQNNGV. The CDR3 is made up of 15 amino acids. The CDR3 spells CASSSPLTGRHEQYF. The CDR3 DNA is TGTGCCAGCAGCTCGCCTTTGACAGGGCGCCACGAGCAGTACTTC.

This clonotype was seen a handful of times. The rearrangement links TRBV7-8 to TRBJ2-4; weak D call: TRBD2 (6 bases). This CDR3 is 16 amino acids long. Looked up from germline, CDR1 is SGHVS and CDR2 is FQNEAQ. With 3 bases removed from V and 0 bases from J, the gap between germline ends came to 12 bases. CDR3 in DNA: TGTGCCAGCAGCTTCCCGGTCGGGGGAGCCAAAAACATTCAGTACTTC. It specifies CASSFPVGGAKNIQYF.

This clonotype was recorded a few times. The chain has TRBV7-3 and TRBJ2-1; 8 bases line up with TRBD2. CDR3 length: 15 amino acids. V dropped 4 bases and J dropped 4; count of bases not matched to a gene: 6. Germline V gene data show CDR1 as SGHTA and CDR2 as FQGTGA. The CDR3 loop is CASSSLLAGYNEQFF. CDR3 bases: TGTGCCAGCAGCTCCTTGCTAGCGGGTTACAATGAGCAGTTCTTC.